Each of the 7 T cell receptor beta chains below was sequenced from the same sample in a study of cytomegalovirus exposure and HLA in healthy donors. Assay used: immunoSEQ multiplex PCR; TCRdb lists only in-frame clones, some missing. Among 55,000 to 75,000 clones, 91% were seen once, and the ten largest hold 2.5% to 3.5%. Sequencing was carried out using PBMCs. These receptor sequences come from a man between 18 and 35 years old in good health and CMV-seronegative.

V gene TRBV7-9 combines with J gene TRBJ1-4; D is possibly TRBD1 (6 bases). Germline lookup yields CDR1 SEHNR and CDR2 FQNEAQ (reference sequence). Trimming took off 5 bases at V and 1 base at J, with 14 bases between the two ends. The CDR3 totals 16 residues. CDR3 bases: TGTGCCAGCAGCAGACAGGAGACTTTAACTAATGAAAAACTGTTTTTT. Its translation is CASSRQETLTNEKLFF.

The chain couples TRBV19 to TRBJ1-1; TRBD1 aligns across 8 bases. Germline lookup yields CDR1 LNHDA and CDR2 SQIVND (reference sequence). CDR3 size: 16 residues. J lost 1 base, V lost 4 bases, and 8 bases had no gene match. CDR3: CASSNRGDVGNTEAFF. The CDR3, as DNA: TGTGCCAGTAGTAACAGGGGGGATGTTGGGAACACTGAAGCTTTCTTT.

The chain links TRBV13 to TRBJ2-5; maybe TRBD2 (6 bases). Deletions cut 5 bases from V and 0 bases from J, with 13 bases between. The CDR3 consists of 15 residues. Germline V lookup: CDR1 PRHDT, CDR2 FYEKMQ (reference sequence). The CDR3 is CASSTRTTYQETQYF. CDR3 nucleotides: TGTGCCAGCAGCACCCGGACTACCTACCAAGAGACCCAGTACTTC.

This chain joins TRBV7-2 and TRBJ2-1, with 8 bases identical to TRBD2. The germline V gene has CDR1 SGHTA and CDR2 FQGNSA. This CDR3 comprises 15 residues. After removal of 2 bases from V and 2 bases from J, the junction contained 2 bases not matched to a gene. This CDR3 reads CASSLLSGAYNEQFF. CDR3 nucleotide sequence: TGTGCCAGCAGCTTACTTAGCGGGGCCTACAATGAGCAGTTCTTC.

CDR3 DNA: TGTGCCAGCAGTCTCACGACTAGCGGGAGAGGGTATGAGCAGTTCTTC. It yields the protein CASSLTTSGRGYEQFF. V is TRBV6-6 and J is TRBJ2-1; 12 bases are shared with TRBD2. The CDR3 contains 16 residues. J was trimmed by 8 bases and V by 5 bases; bases with no gene match: 10. Germline CDR1 and CDR2: MNHNY and SVGAGI (reference sequence).

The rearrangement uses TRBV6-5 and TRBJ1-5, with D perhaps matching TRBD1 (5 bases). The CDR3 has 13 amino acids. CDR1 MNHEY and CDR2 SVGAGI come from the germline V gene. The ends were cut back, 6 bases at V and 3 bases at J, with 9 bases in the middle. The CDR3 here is CASRLTVNQPQHF. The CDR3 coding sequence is TGTGCCAGCAGACTGACAGTCAATCAGCCCCAGCATTTT.

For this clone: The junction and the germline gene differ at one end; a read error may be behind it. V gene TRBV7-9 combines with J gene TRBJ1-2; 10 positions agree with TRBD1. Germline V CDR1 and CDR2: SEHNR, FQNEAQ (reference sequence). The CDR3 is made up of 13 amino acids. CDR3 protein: CASSFQRDRGVAF. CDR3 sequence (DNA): TGTGCCAGCAGCTTCCAACGGGACAGGGGAGTTGCCTTC.